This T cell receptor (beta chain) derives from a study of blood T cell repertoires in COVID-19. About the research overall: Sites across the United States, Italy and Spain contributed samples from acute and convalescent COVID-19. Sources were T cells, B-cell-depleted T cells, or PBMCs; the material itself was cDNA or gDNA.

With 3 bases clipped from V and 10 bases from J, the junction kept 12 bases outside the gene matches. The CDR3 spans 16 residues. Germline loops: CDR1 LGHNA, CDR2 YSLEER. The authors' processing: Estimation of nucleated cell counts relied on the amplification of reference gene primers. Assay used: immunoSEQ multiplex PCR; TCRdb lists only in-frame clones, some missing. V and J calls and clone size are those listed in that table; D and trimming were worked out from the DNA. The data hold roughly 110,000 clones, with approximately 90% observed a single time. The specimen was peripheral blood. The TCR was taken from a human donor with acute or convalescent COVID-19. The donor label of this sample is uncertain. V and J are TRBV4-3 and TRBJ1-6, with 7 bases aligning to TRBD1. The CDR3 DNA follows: TGCGCCAGCAGCCATACTCCCGGGACAGCAGGATCACCCCTCCACTTT. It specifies CASSHTPGTAGSPLHF.